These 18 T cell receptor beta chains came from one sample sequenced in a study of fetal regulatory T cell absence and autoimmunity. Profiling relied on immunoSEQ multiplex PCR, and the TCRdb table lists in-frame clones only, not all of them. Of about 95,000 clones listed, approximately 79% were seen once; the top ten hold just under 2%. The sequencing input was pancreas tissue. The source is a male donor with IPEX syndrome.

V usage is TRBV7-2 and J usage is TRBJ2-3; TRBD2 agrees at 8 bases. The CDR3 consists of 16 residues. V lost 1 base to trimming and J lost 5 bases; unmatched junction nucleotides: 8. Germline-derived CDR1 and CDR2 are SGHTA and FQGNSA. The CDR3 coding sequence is TGTGCCAGCAGCTTAGAGCCGCGGGGGGCGCGAGATACGCAGTATTTT. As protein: CASSLEPRGARDTQYF. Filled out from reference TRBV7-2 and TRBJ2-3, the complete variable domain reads GAGVSQSPSNKVTEKGKDVELRCDPISGHTALYWYRQSLGQGLEFLIYFQGNSAPDKSGLPSDRFSAERTGGSVSTLTIQRTQQEDSAVYLCASSLEPRGARDTQYFGPGTRLTVL.

CDR3 DNA sequence: TGTGCCAGCAGCTTAGAGGGGGGACAAAATCAGCCCCAGCATTTT. Its translation is CASSLEGGQNQPQHF. The gene calls are TRBV7-9 and TRBJ1-5, with D maybe TRBD1 (6 bases). This CDR3 has 15 residues. Germline lookup yields CDR1 SEHNR and CDR2 FQNEAQ (reference sequence). Trimming removed 1 base from V and 4 bases from J, with 11 bases in between.

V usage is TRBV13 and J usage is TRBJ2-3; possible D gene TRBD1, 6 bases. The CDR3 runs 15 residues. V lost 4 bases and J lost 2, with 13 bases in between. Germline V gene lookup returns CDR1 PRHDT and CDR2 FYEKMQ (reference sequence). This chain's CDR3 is CASSSRDTDTDTQYF. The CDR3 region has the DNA TGTGCCAGCAGCTCACGGGACACCGACACAGATACGCAGTATTTT.

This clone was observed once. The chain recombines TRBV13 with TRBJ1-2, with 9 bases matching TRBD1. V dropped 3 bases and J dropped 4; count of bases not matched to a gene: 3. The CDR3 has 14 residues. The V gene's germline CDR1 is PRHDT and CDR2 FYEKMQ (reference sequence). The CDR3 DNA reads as TGTGCCAGCAGCTTGGGACAGGGTCTCTATGGCTACACCTTC. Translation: CASSLGQGLYGYTF.

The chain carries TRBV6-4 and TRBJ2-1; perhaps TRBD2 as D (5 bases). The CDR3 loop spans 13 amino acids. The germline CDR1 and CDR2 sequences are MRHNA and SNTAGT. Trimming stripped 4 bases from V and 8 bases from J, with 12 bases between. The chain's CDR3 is CASSAERAHEQFF. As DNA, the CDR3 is TGTGCCAGCAGTGCCGAGAGGGCCCATGAGCAGTTCTTC.

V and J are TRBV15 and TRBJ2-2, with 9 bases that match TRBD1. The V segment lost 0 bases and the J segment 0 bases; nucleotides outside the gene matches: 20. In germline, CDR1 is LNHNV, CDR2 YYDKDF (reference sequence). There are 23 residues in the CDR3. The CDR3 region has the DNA TGTGCCACCAGCAGAGATACGGCCTGTGTGGACAGGGGATCGTGCCCGAACACCGGGGAGCTGTTTTTT. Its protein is CATSRDTACVDRGSCPNTGELFF.

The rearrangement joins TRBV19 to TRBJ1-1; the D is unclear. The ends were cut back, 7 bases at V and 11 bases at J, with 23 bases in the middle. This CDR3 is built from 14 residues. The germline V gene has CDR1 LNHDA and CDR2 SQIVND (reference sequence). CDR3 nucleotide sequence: TGTGCCAGTAAAGGTCCCCCCGGCAGGCCTACCGCTTTCTTT. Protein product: CASKGPPGRPTAFF.

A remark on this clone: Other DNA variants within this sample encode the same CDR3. CDR3 in amino acids: CASSYSTGNTEAFF. The CDR3 coding sequence is TGTGCCAGCAGTTACTCTACGGGGAACACTGAAGCTTTCTTT. This chain links TRBV6-5 with TRBJ1-1; the D is unclear. CDR1 is MNHEY and CDR2 is SVGAGI in the germline V gene. The CDR3 is 14 residues long. Between the trimmed V and J ends, which lost 0 bases and 1 base, there was a span of 6 bases.

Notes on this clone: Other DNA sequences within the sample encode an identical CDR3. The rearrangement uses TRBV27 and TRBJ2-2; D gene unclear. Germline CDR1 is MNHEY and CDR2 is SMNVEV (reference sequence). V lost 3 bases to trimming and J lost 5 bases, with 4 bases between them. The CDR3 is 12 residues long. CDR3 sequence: CASSLGTGELFF. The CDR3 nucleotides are TGTGCCAGCAGTTTGGGGACCGGGGAGCTGTTTTTT.

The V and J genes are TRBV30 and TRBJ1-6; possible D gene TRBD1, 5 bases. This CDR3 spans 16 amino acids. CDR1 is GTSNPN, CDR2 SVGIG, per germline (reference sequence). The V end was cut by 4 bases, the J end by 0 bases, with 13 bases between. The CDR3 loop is CAWTFRESSYNSPLHF. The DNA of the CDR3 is TGTGCCTGGACGTTCAGGGAGAGCTCCTATAATTCACCCCTCCACTTT.

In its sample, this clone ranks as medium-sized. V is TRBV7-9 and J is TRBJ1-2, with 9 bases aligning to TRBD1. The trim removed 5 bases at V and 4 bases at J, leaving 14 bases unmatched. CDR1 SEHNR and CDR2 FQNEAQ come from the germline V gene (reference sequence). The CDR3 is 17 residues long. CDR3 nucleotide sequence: TGTGCCAGCAGCCACCGACAGGGGGTAATGGCGGCCTATGGCTACACCTTC. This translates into CASSHRQGVMAAYGYTF.

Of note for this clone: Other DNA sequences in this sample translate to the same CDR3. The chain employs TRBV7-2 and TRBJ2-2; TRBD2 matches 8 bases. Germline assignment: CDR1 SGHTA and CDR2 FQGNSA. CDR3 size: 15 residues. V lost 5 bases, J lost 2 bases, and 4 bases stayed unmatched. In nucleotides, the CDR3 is TGTGCCAGCAGCCTTACTAGCGGCAACACCGGGGAGCTGTTTTTT. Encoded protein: CASSLTSGNTGELFF. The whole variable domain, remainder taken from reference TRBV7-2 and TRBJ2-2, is GAGVSQSPSNKVTEKGKDVELRCDPISGHTALYWYRQSLGQGLEFLIYFQGNSAPDKSGLPSDRFSAERTGGSVSTLTIQRTQQEDSAVYLCASSLTSGNTGELFFGEGSRLTVL.

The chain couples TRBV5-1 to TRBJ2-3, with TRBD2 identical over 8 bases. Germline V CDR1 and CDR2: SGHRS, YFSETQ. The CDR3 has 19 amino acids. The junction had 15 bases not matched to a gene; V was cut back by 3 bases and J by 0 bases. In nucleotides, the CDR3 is TGCGCCAGCAGCTGGGGACTAGGAGTTTTAAGGGCTAGCACAGATACGCAGTATTTT. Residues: CASSWGLGVLRASTDTQYF.

In DNA form, the CDR3 reads TGTGCCACCAGCAGAGATCCCAGCTACGAGCAGTACTTC. It is translated as CATSRDPSYEQYF. The chain couples TRBV15 to TRBJ2-7; D call uncertain. Germline V CDR1 and CDR2: LNHNV, YYDKDF (reference sequence). This CDR3 has 13 residues. Trimming removed 0 bases at V and 3 bases at J, with 6 bases between.

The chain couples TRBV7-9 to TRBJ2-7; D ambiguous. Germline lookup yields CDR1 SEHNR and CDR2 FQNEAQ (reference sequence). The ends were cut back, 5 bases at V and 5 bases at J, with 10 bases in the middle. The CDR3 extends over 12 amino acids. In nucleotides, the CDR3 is TGTGCCAGCAGCCCCCTCCCAGACGAGCAGTACTTC. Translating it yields CASSPLPDEQYF.

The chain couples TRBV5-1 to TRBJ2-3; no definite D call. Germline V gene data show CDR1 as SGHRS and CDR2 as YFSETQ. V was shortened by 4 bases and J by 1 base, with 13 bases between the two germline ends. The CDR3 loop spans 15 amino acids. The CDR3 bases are TGCGCCAGCAGCCCCGACTTTTACGGCACAGATACGCAGTATTTT. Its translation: CASSPDFYGTDTQYF.

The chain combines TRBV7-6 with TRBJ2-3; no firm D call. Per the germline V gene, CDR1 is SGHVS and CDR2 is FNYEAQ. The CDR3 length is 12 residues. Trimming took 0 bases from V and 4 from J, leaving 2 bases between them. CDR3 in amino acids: CASSLAPDTQYF. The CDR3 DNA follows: TGTGCCAGCAGCTTAGCGCCAGATACGCAGTATTTT.

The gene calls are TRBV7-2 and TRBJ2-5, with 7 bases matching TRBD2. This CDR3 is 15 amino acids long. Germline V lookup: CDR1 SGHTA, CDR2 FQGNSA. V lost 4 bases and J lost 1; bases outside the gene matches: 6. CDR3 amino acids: CASSSRLAGQETQYF. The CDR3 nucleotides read TGTGCCAGCAGCTCCCGCTTAGCGGGCCAAGAGACCCAGTACTTC.